These 9 T cell receptor beta chains came from one sample sequenced in a study of T cells in Graves' hyperthyroidism and ophthalmopathy. Amplified regions were TCR beta CDR3 sequences from RNA transcripts. The HTBI primer set was used in a first-round RT-PCR of the TCR CDR3. TCRdb re-analysed the multiplex PCR reads in MiXCR, keeping a single row per CDR3 protein. The repertoire has around 300,000 distinct CDR3 sequences, less than 30% of them found once; the top ten carry about 30%. The specimen was blood. The source of these receptors is a man in his forties with Graves' hyperthyroidism that later progressed to Graves' ophthalmopathy.

This clonotype showed up many times. The chain employs TRBV19 and TRBJ2-7; 12 bases are a match to TRBD2. The CDR3 sequence is 15 residues long. Germline lookup yields CDR1 LNHDA and CDR2 SQIVND (reference sequence). V lost 7 bases and J lost 3; bases outside the gene matches: 7. CDR3 bases: TGTGCCAGTACCAAACTAGCGGGAGGCTACTACGAGCAGTACTTC. Protein product: CASTKLAGGYYEQYF.

This clonotype was found many times. The CDR3 nucleotides read TGTGCCAGCAGCTACGGACAGGGGGCGGGCGAGCAGTACTTC. Amino acid sequence: CASSYGQGAGEQYF. The chain combines TRBV7-6 with TRBJ2-7, with 11 bases matching TRBD1. The CDR3 has 14 amino acids. Germline loops: CDR1 SGHVS, CDR2 FNYEAQ. J lost 6 bases, V lost 4 bases, and 5 bases had no gene match.

This clonotype came up many times. The J gene is TRBJ1-1, the V gene TRBV30; no clear D. The germline CDR1 and CDR2 sequences are GTSNPN and SVGIG (reference sequence). The CDR3 is made up of 14 amino acids. With 0 bases removed from V and 6 bases from J, the gap between germline ends came to 14 bases. The CDR3 DNA reads TGTGCCTGGAGTGTAATCTACCCCCGGGCTGAAGCTTTCTTT. It encodes CAWSVIYPRAEAFF.

In its sample, this clonotype was seen many times. The chain links TRBV18 to TRBJ2-5; D is ambiguous. This CDR3 comprises 12 residues. Trimming shortened V by 3 bases and J by 4 bases, and 6 bases separated the two germline ends. The germline V gene encodes CDR1 KGHSH and CDR2 LQKENI. For the CDR3, the DNA is TGTGCCAGCTCACCCAGATTAGAGACCCAGTACTTC. Amino acid sequence: CASSPRLETQYF.

This clonotype was counted ten times or more. J is TRBJ1-2 and V is TRBV6-1, with a tentative D call TRBD1 (6 bases). Germline-derived CDR1 and CDR2 are MNHNS and SASEGT. The CDR3 runs to 15 residues. V was trimmed by 6 bases and J by 0 bases, leaving 14 bases between them. The CDR3: CASSTEQGTNYGYTF. The CDR3 bases are TGTGCCAGCAGCACTGAACAGGGAACTAACTATGGCTACACCTTC.

This clonotype has at least ten counts. V is TRBV28 and J is TRBJ1-1; the match to TRBD1 covers 7 bases. This CDR3 is built from 12 residues. The V gene end was trimmed by 4 bases and the J gene end by 7 bases; junction bases not matched to a gene: 3. CDR1 is MDHEN and CDR2 is SYDVKM in the germline V gene. The CDR3 loop is CASSSGTVEAFF. In DNA form, the CDR3 reads TGTGCCAGCAGTTCCGGGACAGTTGAAGCTTTCTTT.

This clonotype has ten or more counts. This chain joins TRBV6-1 and TRBJ2-7; no firm D call. This CDR3 has 13 residues. The germline gives CDR1 MNHNS, CDR2 SASEGT. Trimming shortened V by 3 bases and J by 3 bases, and 9 bases separated the two germline ends. The CDR3 loop reads CASSEPNNYEQYF. CDR3 DNA: TGTGCCAGCAGTGAGCCAAACAACTACGAGCAGTACTTC.

The chain joins TRBV6-5 to TRBJ1-1; D may be TRBD1 (6 bases). The CDR3 length is 15 residues. Germline V gives CDR1 MNHEY, CDR2 SVGAGI. Trimming stripped 0 bases from V and 5 bases from J, with 13 bases between. CDR3: CASSYSGTKRTEAFF. The DNA for the CDR3 is TGTGCCAGCAGTTACTCCGGGACAAAGAGGACTGAAGCTTTCTTT.

V and J are TRBV28 and TRBJ2-7, with 10 bases lining up with TRBD1. This CDR3 is 14 amino acids long. V shed 4 bases and J 7 bases; nucleotides not matched to a gene: 7. The V gene's germline CDR1 is MDHEN and CDR2 SYDVKM. DNA of the CDR3: TGTGCCAGCAGTTCCGGGACAGGGGTTCGTGAGCAGTACTTC. Amino acids: CASSSGTGVREQYF.